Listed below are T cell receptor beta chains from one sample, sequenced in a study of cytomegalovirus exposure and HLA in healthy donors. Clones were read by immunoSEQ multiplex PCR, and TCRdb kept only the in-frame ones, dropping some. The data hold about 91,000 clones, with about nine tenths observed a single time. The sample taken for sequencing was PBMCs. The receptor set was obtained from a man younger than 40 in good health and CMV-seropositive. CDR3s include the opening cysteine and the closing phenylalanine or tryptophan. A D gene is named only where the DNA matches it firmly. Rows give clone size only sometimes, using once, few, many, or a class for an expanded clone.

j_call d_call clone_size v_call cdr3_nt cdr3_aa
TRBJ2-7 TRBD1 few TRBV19 TGTGCCAGTAGTATAGCTACAGGGGGCCACAACGAGCAGTACTTC CASSIATGGHNEQYF
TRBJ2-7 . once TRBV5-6 TGTGCCAGCAGCTTGGGGGGAGAAGCCTACGAGCAGTACTTC CASSLGGEAYEQYF
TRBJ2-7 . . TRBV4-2 TGTGCCAGCAGCCAAGGGGGCGCCGGGTCCTACGAGCAGTACTTC CASSQGGAGSYEQYF
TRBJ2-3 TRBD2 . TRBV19 TGTGCCAGTAGTTCGATAGCGGGAGGGACAGATACGCAGTATTTT CASSSIAGGTDTQYF
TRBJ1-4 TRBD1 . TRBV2 TGTGCCAGCAGTGACAGGGGGGCTGAAAAACTGTTTTTT CASSDRGAEKLFF
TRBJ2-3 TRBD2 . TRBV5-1 TGCGCCAGCGCCCTAAGGACTAGCGGGAGCACAGATACGCAGTATTTT CASALRTSGSTDTQYF
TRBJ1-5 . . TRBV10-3 TGTGCCATCAGTGATATAGGTGGCGGCACCTTCAATCAGCCCCAGCATTTT CAISDIGGGTFNQPQHF
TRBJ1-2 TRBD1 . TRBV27 TGTGCCAGCAGTTTATGGGCAGGGGGCGGGTATGGCTACACCTTC CASSLWAGGGYGYTF
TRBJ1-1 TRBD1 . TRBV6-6 TGTGCCAGCAGCCCCGGACAGGGTTCCGGTGAAGCTTTCTTT CASSPGQGSGEAFF
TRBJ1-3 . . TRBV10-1 TGCGCCAGCAGCCCGGGACACGGAAACACCATATATTTT CASSPGHGNTIYF